This T cell receptor beta chain emerged from a study of cytomegalovirus exposure and HLA in healthy donors. Details on this clone: Its antigen is unknown.

Points from the study as a whole: Overall, approximately 150 TCR beta chains were annotated as cytomegalovirus-associated.

It was with 60 Vbeta and 13 Jbeta primers that the PCR ran. As originally analysed: There were about 80 million unique TCR beta chains by a later count, and around 10 million of them were shared. Data came from immunoSEQ multiplex PCR; TCRdb stores just in-frame clones and leaves some out. V, J and clone size are taken as reported in that table, and D and trimming were inferred from the DNA itself. The data show 150,000 to 200,000 clones, around 79% seen once. Though nominally healthy at sampling, donors likely had unrecorded immune exposures. Looked up from germline, CDR1 is SEHNR and CDR2 is FQNEAQ (reference sequence). Trimming removed 6 bases from V and 4 bases from J; junction bases left unmatched: 18. This CDR3 has 19 amino acids.

The sequence was obtained from a woman in her 50s in good health and CMV-seropositive. The chain uses TRBV7-9 and TRBJ1-2; TRBD1 matches 12 bases. Sequencing input: PBMCs. The CDR3 nucleotides read TGTGCCAGCAGTCCATTTATGGGGACAGGGGGCGAAATGCTCTATGGCTACACCTTC. As protein: CASSPFMGTGGEMLYGYTF.